The clone carrying this TCR beta chain was detected ten times or more. Its specificity is not known. Using its own MiXCR run on the reads, TCRdb lists one record per CDR3 protein. The table shows roughly 70,000 distinct CDR3 sequences, with 20% occurring only once. This CDR3 is built from 11 residues. Germline V lookup: CDR1 SGHAT, CDR2 FQNNGV. V was pared by 1 base and J by 2 bases, with 0 bases between. The sample comes from a study of T cell repertoires in cytomegalovirus infection. Study-level results: Cumulated frequencies of public TCR beta families served to identify carriers of CMV plus the relevant HLA.

This receptor was obtained from a human donor in good health (CMV status not recorded). Some clones in this sample may be carry-over from other donors' samples. Sequencing used CD8+ T cells from cultured PBMCs, obtained from culture after CMV antigen stimulation. This rearrangement joins TRBV11-2 to TRBJ2-7; D is unresolved. CDR3 loop: CASSLAYEQYF. The CDR3 region has the DNA TGTGCCAGCAGCTTAGCCTACGAGCAGTACTTC. The whole variable domain, filled in from reference TRBV11-2 and TRBJ2-7, reads EAGVAQSPRYKIIEKRQSVAFWCNPISGHATLYWYQQILGQGPKLLIQFQNNGVVDDSQLPKDRFSAERLKGVDSTLKIQPAKLEDSAVYLCASSLAYEQYFGPGTRLTVT.